The rows below give T cell receptor beta chains drawn from one sample of a study of regulatory T cells in long-lasting Graves disease. TCRdb reanalysed the multiplex PCR reads using MiXCR and keeps one entry per CDR3 protein. The sample lists hundreds of thousands of distinct CDR3 sequences; around 16% were seen once. The same data also went into a second study, on T cells in Graves' hyperthyroidism and ophthalmopathy.

This material consisted of peripheral blood mononuclear cells (PBMCs), taken at new diagnosis, from a patient treated with antithyroid drugs. These receptor sequences come from a woman aged 40 to 55 with Graves disease. Both conserved end residues are part of each CDR3. D genes are given only for firm matches. Size is omitted from some rows. Given values are once, few, many or a class for expanded clones.

J,V,size,D,DNA,CDR3
TRBJ2-7,TRBV19,many,-,TGTGCCAGTAGTATAGAACGGTCAGCCTCCTACGAGCAGTACTTC,CASSIERSASYEQYF
TRBJ2-1,TRBV27,many,-,TGTGCCAGCAGTTTAAAACGGACTAGTGGGACACCCAATGAGCAGTTCTTC,CASSLKRTSGTPNEQFF
TRBJ2-3,TRBV30,-,-,TGTGCCAGAACGACAGGTCAAAGCACAGATACGCAGTATTTT,CARTTGQSTDTQYF
TRBJ2-3,TRBV27,many,-,TGTGCCAGCAGTTTCGCCACATCTTCCTACACAGATACGCAGTATTTT,CASSFATSSYTDTQYF
TRBJ1-4,TRBV9,-,-,TGTGCCAGCAGCCCCCTGGACGGGGGGAAACTGTTTTTT,CASSPLDGGKLFF
TRBJ1-1,TRBV7-9,many,-,TGTGCCAGCAGCCCGCACCCGAACACTGAAGCTTTCTTT,CASSPHPNTEAFF
TRBJ2-3,TRBV7-2,-,TRBD1,TGTGCCAGCAGCTCTTCGACAGGGTGGGCGAGTACGCAGTATTTT,CASSSSTGWASTQYF
TRBJ1-2,TRBV28,many,TRBD1,TGTGCCAGCAGTTCCCTTAGGGGGCGGTGGGATGGCTACACCTTC,CASSSLRGRWDGYTF
TRBJ2-3,TRBV12-3/TRBV12-4,many,TRBD1,TGTGCCAGCAGAAATCCCGGACAGGGGGCTTTTTTGGATACGCAGTATTTT,CASRNPGQGAFLDTQYF
TRBJ1-1,TRBV7-8,-,-,TGTGCCAGCAGCTTACCCAGACGGGGGCTGAACACTGAAGCTTTCTTT,CASSLPRRGLNTEAFF
TRBJ1-2,TRBV6-1,-,TRBD1,TGTGCCAGCAGCCAGACAGGGGGCATGGACTATGGCTACACCTTC,CASSQTGGMDYGYTF
TRBJ1-1,TRBV7-2,many,-,TGTGCCAGCAGCTTAGCCCCAGGGGATGAAGCTTTCTTT,CASSLAPGDEAFF